This TCR beta chain was captured in a study of early T cells in non-severe SARS-CoV-2 infection. General study points: The matching step, a VDJdb search, favored anti-spike CD8 responses and missed private and CD4 specificities.

V lost 3 bases, J lost 5 bases, and 22 bases lay in between. Germline lookup yields CDR1 SGDLS and CDR2 YYNGEE. CDR3 size: 17 residues. This clonotype was seen ten or more times. Its specificity is not known. Researchers tagged individual cDNA molecules with unique molecular identifiers. Each CDR3 protein is one row after TCRdb ran MiXCR on the 5' RACE reads. This table holds about 71,000 distinct CDR3 sequences, roughly 12% found once. This TCR came from an adult who was a healthcare worker with PCR-confirmed SARS-CoV-2 infection or an uninfected control (not recorded which). Sequencing was performed on whole blood, taken at baseline. V usage is TRBV9 and J usage is TRBJ2-3; D is unclear. In DNA form, the CDR3 reads TGTGCCAGCAGCGCATATAGTCGTGGCGCCCCACAAGATACGCAGTATTTT. Amino acid sequence: CASSAYSRGAPQDTQYF. The complete variable domain, with remaining parts taken from reference TRBV9 and TRBJ2-3, reads DSGVTQTPKHLITATGQRVTLRCSPRSGDLSVYWYQQSLDQGLQFLIQYYNGEERAKGNILERFSAQQFPDLHSELNLSSLELGDSALYFCASSAYSRGAPQDTQYFGPGTRLTVL.